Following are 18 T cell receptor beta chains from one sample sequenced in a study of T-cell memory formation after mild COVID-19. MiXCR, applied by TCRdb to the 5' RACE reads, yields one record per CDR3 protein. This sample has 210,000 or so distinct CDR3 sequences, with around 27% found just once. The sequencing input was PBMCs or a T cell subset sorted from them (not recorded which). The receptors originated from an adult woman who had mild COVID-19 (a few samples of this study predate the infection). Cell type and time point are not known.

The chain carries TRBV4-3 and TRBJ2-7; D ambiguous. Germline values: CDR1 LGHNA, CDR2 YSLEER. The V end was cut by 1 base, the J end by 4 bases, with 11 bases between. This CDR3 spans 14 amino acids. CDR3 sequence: CASSQGRGGYEQYF. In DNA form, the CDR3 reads TGCGCCAGCAGCCAAGGAAGAGGCGGATACGAGCAGTACTTC.

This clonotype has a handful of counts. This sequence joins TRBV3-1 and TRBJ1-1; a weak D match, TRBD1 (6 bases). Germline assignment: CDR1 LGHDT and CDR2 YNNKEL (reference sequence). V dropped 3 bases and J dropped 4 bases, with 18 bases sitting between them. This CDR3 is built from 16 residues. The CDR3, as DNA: TGTGCCAGCAGCCAGACGTGGGGGGCTGGCCTCACTGAAGCTTTCTTT. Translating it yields CASSQTWGAGLTEAFF.

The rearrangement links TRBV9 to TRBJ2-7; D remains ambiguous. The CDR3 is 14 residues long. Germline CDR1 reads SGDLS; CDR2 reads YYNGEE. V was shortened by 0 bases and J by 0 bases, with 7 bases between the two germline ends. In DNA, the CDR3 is TGTGCCAGCAGCGTAGAAGTAAGCTCCTACGAGCAGTACTTC. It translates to CASSVEVSSYEQYF.

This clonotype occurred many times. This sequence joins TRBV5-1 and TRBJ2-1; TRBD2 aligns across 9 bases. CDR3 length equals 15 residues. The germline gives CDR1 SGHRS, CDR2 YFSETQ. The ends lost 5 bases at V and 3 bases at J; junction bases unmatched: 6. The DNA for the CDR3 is TGCGCCAGCAGTCTGTCGCGGGGGGGCTACAATGAGCAGTTCTTC. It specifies CASSLSRGGYNEQFF.

CDR3 amino acids: CASSFDGTVGHYGYTF. As DNA, the CDR3 is TGTGCCAGCAGTTTTGACGGGACAGTGGGACACTATGGCTACACCTTC. The genes are TRBV12-3 or TRBV12-4 and TRBJ1-2; TRBD1 agrees at 7 bases. The V gene end was trimmed by 3 bases and the J gene end by 3 bases; junction bases not matched to a gene: 10. This CDR3 has 16 amino acids.

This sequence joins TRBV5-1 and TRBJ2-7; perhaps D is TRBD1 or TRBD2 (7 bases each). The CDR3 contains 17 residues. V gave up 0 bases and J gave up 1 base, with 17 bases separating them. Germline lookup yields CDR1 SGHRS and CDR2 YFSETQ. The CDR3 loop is CASSLAGRRQGSYEQYF. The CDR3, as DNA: TGCGCCAGCAGCTTGGCCGGGAGGCGACAGGGTTCCTACGAGCAGTACTTC. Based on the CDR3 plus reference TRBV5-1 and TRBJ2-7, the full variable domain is KAGVTQTPRYLIKTRGQQVTLSCSPISGHRSVSWYQQTPGQGLQFLFEYFSETQRNKGNFPGRFSGRQFSNSRSEMNVSTLELGDSALYLCASSLAGRRQGSYEQYFGPGTRLTVT.

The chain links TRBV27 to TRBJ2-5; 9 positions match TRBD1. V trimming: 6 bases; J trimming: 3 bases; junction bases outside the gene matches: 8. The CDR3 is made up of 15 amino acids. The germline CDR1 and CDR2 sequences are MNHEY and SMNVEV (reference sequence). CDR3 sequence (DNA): TGTGCCAGCAGGCCCCGAACAGGGGGCAAAGAGACCCAGTACTTC. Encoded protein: CASRPRTGGKETQYF.

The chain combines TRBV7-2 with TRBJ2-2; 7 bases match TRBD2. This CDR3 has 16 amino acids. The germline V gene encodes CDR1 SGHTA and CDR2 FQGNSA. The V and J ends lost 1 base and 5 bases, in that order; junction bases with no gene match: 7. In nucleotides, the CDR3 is TGTGCCAGCAGCTTAGTCGCGGCGCGGGGGACCGGGGAGCTGTTTTTT. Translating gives CASSLVAARGTGELFF. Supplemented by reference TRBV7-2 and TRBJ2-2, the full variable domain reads GAGVSQSPSNKVTEKGKDVELRCDPISGHTALYWYRQSLGQGLEFLIYFQGNSAPDKSGLPSDRFSAERTGGSVSTLTIQRTQQEDSAVYLCASSLVAARGTGELFFGEGSRLTVL.

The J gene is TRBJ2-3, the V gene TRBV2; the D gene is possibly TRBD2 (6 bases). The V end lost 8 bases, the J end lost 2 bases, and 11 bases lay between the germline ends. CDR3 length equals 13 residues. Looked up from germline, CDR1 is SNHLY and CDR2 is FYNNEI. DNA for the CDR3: TGTGCCAGCGGGAGGAGATTCACAGATACGCAGTATTTT. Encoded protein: CASGRRFTDTQYF. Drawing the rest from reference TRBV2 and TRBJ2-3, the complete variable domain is EPEVTQTPSHQVTQMGQEVILRCVPISNHLYFYWYRQILGQKVEFLVSFYNNEISEKSEIFDDQFSVERPDGSNFTLKIRSTKLEDSAMYFCASGRRFTDTQYFGPGTRLTVL.

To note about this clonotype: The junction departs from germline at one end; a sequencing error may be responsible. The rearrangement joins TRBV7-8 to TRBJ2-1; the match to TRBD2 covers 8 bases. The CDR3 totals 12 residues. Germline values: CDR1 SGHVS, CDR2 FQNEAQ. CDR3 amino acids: CASSLAGSEQFF. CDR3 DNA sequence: TGTGCCAGCAGCCTAGCGGGTTCTGAGCAGTTCTTC.

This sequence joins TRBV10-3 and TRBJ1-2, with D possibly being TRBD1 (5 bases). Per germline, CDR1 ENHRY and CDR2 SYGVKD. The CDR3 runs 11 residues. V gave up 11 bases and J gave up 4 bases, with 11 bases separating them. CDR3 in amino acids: CAHGGGYGYTF. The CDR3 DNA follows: TGTGCCCATGGGGGGGGCTATGGCTACACCTTC.

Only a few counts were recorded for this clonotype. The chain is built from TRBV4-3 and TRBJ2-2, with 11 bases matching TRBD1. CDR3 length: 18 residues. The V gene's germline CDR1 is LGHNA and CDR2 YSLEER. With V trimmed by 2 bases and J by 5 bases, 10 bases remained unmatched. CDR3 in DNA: TGCGCCAGCAGCCAACCCCAGGGACAGGGGGTTCGGACCGGGGAGCTGTTTTTT. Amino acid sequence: CASSQPQGQGVRTGELFF.

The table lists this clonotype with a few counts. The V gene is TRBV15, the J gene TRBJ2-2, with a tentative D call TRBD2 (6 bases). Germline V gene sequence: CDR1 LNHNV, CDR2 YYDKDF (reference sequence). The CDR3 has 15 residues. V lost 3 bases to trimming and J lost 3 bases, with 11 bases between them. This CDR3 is CATSREGSDTGELFF. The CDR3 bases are TGTGCCACCAGCAGGGAGGGCTCAGACACCGGGGAGCTGTTTTTT.

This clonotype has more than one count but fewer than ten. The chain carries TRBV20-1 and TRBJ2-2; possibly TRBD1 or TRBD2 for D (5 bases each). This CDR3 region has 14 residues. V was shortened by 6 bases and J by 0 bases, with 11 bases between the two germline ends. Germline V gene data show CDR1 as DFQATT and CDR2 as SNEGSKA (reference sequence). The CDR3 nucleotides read TGCAGTGCCACCGGGGCGGCGAACACCGGGGAGCTGTTTTTT. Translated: CSATGAANTGELFF.

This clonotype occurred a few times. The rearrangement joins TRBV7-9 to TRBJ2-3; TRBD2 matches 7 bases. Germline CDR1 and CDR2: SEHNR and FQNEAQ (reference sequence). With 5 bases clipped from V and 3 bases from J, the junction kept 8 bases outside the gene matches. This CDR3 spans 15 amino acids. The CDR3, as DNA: TGTGCCAGCAGCCCCGAGCGGGAACGAACAGATACGCAGTATTTT. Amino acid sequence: CASSPERERTDTQYF.

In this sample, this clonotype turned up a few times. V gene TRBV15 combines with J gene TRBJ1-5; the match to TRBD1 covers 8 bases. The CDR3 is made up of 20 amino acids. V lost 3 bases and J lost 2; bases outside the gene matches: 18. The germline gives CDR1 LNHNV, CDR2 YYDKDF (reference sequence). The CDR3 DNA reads TGTGCCACCAGCAGGGGCCTCGGTGACAGGGGAGCGGGTGGCAATCAGCCCCAGCATTTT. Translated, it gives CATSRGLGDRGAGGNQPQHF. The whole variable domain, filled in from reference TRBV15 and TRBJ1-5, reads DAMVIQNPRYQVTQFGKPVTLSCSQTLNHNVMYWYQQKSSQAPKLLFHYYDKDFNNEADTPDNFQSRRPNTSFCFLDIRSPGLGDTAMYLCATSRGLGDRGAGGNQPQHFGDGTRLSIL.

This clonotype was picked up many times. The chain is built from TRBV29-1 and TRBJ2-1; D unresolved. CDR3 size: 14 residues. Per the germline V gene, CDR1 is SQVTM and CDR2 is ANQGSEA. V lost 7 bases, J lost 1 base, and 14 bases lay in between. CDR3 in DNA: TGCAGCGCGAGTGACCGTGCATCCTACAATGAGCAGTTCTTC. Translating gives CSASDRASYNEQFF.

This chain's CDR3 is CASSLTGGRGFADGYTF. CDR3 coding DNA: TGTGCCAGCAGTTTAACAGGGGGGCGCGGGTTTGCGGATGGCTACACCTTC. The chain recombines TRBV28 with TRBJ1-2; TRBD1 aligns across 8 bases. Germline V gene sequence: CDR1 MDHEN, CDR2 SYDVKM. The CDR3 sequence is 17 residues long. V was pared by 2 bases and J by 6 bases, with 14 bases of the junction left unmatched.